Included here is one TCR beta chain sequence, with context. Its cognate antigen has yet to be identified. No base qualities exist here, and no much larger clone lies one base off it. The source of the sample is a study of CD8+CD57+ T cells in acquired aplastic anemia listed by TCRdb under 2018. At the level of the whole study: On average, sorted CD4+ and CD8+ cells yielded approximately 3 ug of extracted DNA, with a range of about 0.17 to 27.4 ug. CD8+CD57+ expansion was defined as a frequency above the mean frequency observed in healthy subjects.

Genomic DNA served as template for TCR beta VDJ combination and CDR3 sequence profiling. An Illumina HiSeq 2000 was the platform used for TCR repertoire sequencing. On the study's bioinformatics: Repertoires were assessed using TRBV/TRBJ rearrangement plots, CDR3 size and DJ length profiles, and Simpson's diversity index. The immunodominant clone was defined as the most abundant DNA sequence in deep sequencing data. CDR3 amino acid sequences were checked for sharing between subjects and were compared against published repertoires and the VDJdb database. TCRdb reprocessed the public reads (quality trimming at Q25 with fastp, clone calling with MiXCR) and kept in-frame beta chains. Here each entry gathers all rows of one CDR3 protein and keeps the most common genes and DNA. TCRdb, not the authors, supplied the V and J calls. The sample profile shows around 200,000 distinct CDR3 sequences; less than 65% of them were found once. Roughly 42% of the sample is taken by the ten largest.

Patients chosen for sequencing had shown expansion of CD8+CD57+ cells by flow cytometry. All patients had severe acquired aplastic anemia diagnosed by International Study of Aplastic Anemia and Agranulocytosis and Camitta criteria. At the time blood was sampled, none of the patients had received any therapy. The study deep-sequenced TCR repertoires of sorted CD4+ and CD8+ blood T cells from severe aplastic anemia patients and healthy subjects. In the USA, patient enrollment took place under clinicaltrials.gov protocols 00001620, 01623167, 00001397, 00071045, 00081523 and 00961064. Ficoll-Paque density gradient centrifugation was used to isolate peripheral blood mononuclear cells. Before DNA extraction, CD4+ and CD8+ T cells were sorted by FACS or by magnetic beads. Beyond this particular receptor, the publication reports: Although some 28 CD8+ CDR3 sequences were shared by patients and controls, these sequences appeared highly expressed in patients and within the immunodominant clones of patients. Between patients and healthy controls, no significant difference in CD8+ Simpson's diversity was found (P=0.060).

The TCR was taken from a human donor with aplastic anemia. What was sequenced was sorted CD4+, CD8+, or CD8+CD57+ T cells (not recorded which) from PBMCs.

The nucleotide sequence reads as follows: TGTGCCAGCAACATAGGGATTACCTACGAGCAGTACTTC. The encoded protein is CASNIGITYEQYF. The chain is made from TRBV7-2 and TRBJ2-7, with the D gene not clear enough to name. The germline V gene gives CDR1 as SGHTA and CDR2 as FQGNSA. Including cysteine and phenylalanine, the CDR3 has 13 amino acids. Only the CDR3 portion is preserved as DNA: 39 bases, with reading frame beginning at the first base. V gives up 7 bases and J gives up 2 bases, and the segment between their germline ends measures 12 bases.